This record concerns one T cell receptor beta chain sequence. The antigen is undetermined. The entry originates in a study of tumor-infiltrating lymphocytes in primary liver carcinoma. Turning to the study itself: Ranging in age from 30 to 69 years, the patients were men and women. Sequencing of the samples generated roughly 3.5 to 7.13 million productive TCRbeta reads, with similar yields across tissue types.

Out of unsorted whole blood came the blood RNA, and germline DNA was extracted as well. The collection of four milliliters of peripheral blood preceded surgery. Study conclusions and caveats: Blood trailed tumors significantly in top-250-clone fraction (p = 0.039).

Priming with a constant-region primer yielded TCR beta cDNA from 500 ng total RNA. Three nested multiplex PCR rounds, a slightly modified ARM-PCR method, built the TCR beta libraries. TRBV1-TRBV30 forward and Cbeta reverse primers drove the first two roughly 10-cycle rounds. Each CDR3 protein gets one entry after TCRdb re-called the multiplex PCR reads with MiXCR. The sample records around 330,000 distinct CDR3 sequences, around 50% being singletons. The germline V gene has CDR1 MNHEY and CDR2 SVGEGT. Between the trimmed V and J ends, which lost 10 bases and 3 bases, there was a span of 13 bases. CDR3 length equals 13 residues.

Sequenced: peripheral blood. The V and J genes are TRBV6-2 or TRBV6-3 and TRBJ1-5; the D is unclear. The source is a woman under 40 with primary liver carcinoma and hepatitis B virus infection. The CDR3 loop is CANSLHVNQPQHF. The CDR3 DNA sequence: TGTGCCAACAGCCTACATGTCAATCAGCCCCAGCATTTT.